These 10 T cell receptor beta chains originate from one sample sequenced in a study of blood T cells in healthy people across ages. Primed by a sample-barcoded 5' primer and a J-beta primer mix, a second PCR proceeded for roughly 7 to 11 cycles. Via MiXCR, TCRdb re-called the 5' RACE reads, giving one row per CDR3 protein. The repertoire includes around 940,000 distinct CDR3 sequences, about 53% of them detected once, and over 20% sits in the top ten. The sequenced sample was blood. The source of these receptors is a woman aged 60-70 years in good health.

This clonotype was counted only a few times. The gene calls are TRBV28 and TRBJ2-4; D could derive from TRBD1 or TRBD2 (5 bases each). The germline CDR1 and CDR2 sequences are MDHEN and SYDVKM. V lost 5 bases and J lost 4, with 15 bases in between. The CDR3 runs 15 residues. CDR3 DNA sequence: TGTGCCAGCAGTCTTCCCGGGACCTCAAAAAACATTCAGTACTTC. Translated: CASSLPGTSKNIQYF.

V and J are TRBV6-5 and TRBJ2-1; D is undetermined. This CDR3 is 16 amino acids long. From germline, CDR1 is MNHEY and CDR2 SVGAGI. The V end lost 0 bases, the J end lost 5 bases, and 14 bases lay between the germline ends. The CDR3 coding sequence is TGTGCCAGCAGTTACTCGAAGGTGTCAGCTAACAATGAGCAGTTCTTC. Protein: CASSYSKVSANNEQFF.

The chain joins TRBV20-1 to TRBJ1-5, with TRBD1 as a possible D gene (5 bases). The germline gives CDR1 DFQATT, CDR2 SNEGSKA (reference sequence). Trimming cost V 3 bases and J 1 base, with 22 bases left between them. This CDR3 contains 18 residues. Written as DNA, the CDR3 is TGCAGTGCTAGTTCGACCCCGGGACCATCGGTGAGCAATCAGCCCCAGCATTTT. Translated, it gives CSASSTPGPSVSNQPQHF.

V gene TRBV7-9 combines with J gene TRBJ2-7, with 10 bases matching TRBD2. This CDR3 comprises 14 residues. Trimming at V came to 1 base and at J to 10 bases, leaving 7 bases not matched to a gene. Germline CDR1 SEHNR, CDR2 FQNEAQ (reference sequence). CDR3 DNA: TGTGCCAGCAGCTTAGAGCGAGCGGGAGGGCCTCAGTACTTC. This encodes CASSLERAGGPQYF.

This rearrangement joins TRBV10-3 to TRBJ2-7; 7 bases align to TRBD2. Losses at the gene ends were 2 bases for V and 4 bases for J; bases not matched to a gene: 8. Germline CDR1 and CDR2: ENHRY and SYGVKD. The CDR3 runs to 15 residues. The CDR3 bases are TGTGCCATCAGTGAGCCAGCGGGATTGAGTTACGAGCAGTACTTC. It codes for CAISEPAGLSYEQYF.

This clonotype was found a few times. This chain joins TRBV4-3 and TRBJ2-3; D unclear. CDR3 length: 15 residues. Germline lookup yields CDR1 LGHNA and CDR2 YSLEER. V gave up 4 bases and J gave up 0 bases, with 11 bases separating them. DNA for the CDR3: TGCGCCAGCAGCCCATTACTCGCTAGCACAGATACGCAGTATTTT. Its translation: CASSPLLASTDTQYF.

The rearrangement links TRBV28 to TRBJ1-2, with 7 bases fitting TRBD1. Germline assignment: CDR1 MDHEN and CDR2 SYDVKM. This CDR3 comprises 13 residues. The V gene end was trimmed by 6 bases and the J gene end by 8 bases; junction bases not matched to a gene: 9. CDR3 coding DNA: TGTGCCAGCAGCGTTGACAGGGTGGACGGCTACACCTTC. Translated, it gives CASSVDRVDGYTF.

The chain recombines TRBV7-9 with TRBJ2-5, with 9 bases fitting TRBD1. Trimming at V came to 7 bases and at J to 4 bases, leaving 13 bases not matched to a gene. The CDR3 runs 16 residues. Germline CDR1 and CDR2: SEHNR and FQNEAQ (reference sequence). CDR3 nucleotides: TGTGCCAGCACAAATCCCCGGGACAGGGATCGAGAGACCCAGTACTTC. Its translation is CASTNPRDRDRETQYF.

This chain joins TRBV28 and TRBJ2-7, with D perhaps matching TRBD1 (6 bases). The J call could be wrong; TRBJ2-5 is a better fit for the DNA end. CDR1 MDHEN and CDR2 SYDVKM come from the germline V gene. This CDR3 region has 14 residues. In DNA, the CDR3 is TGTGCCAGCAGTGAAGGGTGGGGGCACGAGACCCAGTACTTC. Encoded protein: CASSEGWGHETQYF.

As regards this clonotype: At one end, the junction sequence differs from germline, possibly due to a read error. CDR3: CSTSRASGSYEQYF. The CDR3 DNA is TGCAGTACTAGTAGGGCTAGCGGGAGCTACGAGCAGTACTTC. The chain couples TRBV20-1 to TRBJ2-7; 10 bases map to TRBD2. Germline CDR1 reads DFQATT; CDR2 reads SNEGSKA (reference sequence). This CDR3 comprises 14 residues.